One and the same sample provided the 10 T cell receptor beta chains below, sequenced in a study of shared clonotypes between healthy human individuals. As defined, naive CD8 cells were CD45RO-negative and positively selected for CCR7, with terminally differentiated effector memory CD45RA+ cells excluded. Profiling relied on immunoSEQ multiplex PCR, and the TCRdb table lists in-frame clones only, not all of them. Of 600,000 or so clones listed, around 96% are singletons. The sample comprised naive CD8+ T cells sorted from blood. The receptors shown here come from a woman aged 25 to 39 in good health.

The chain recombines TRBV5-6 with TRBJ1-1; possible D gene TRBD1, 5 bases. The CDR3 loop spans 12 amino acids. V was shortened by 4 bases and J by 3 bases, with 7 bases between the two germline ends. Germline V CDR1 and CDR2: SGHDT, YYEEEE. The CDR3 region is CASSIRDTEAFF. Written as DNA, the CDR3 is TGTGCCAGCAGCATCAGGGACACTGAAGCTTTCTTT.

About this clone: One end of the junction does not line up with germline, which may come from a read error. The rearrangement links TRBV12-5 to TRBJ2-1; a possible D gene is TRBD2 (6 bases). CDR1 is LGHNT and CDR2 is FRNRAP in the germline V gene. The CDR3 totals 18 residues. In DNA form, the CDR3 reads TGTGCTAGTGGTTTGGCCCAGTTGTTGGGAGGCCGATACAGTGAGCAGTTCTTC. It translates to CASGLAQLLGGRYSEQFF.

The genes are TRBV27 and TRBJ2-2; no clear D gene. Germline lookup yields CDR1 MNHEY and CDR2 SMNVEV (reference sequence). With 2 bases removed from V and 5 bases from J, the gap between germline ends came to 9 bases. The CDR3 loop spans 14 amino acids. The CDR3 sequence is CASSLSFGTGELFF. The CDR3 DNA reads TGTGCCAGCAGTTTAAGTTTTGGTACCGGGGAGCTGTTTTTT.

In its sample, this clone was seen once. Other nucleotide sequences in the sample specify the same CDR3. The rearrangement links TRBV13 to TRBJ2-7; unclear D gene. Trimming took off 5 bases at V and 0 bases at J, with 5 bases between the two ends. Per germline, CDR1 PRHDT and CDR2 FYEKMQ (reference sequence). The CDR3 is made up of 12 amino acids. The CDR3 sequence: CASSSSSYEQYF. The CDR3 DNA is TGTGCCAGCAGCAGCAGCTCCTACGAGCAGTACTTC.

The rearrangement uses TRBV5-1 and TRBJ2-5, with TRBD1 matching over 7 bases. The CDR3 length is 14 residues. CDR1 and CDR2 from the germline V gene are SGHRS and YFSETQ. V lost 0 bases, J lost 5 bases, and 4 bases stayed unmatched. The CDR3 region is CASSLGQGIETQYF. The CDR3 region has the DNA TGCGCCAGCAGCTTGGGACAGGGAATCGAGACCCAGTACTTC.

This sequence joins TRBV5-6 and TRBJ1-2; D call uncertain. V dropped 0 bases and J dropped 3 bases, with 15 bases sitting between them. This CDR3 is 16 amino acids long. The germline gives CDR1 SGHDT, CDR2 YYEEEE. The CDR3 here is CASSLGGLGLHYGYTF. DNA for the CDR3: TGTGCCAGCAGCTTGGGCGGACTCGGACTGCACTATGGCTACACCTTC.

The rearrangement joins TRBV5-1 to TRBJ2-2; the match to TRBD2 covers 12 bases. Germline values: CDR1 SGHRS, CDR2 YFSETQ. Trimming took 5 bases from V and 2 from J; bases not matched to a gene: 7. This CDR3 has 17 residues. The CDR3 bases are TGCGCCAGCAGAGGTGGACTAGCGGGACATAACACCGGGGAGCTGTTTTTT. Translation: CASRGGLAGHNTGELFF.

CDR3 sequence (DNA): TGTGCCAGCAGTATTGGGACAGGGTCGTACGAGCAGTACTTC. It codes for CASSIGTGSYEQYF. V is TRBV28 and J is TRBJ2-7, with 9 bases lining up with TRBD1. Germline CDR1 and CDR2: MDHEN and SYDVKM. V lost 5 bases to trimming and J lost 4 bases; unmatched junction nucleotides: 6. The CDR3 spans 14 residues. The full variable domain, rest sourced from reference TRBV28 and TRBJ2-7, is DVKVTQSSRYLVKRTGEKVFLECVQDMDHENMFWYRQDPGLGLRLIYFSYDVKMKEKGDIPEGYSVSREKKERFSLILESASTNQTSMYLCASSIGTGSYEQYFGPGTRLTVT.

The chain has TRBV27 and TRBJ2-7; 10 bases match TRBD1. J was trimmed by 3 bases and V by 4 bases; bases with no gene match: 6. Per the germline V gene, CDR1 is MNHEY and CDR2 is SMNVEV (reference sequence). This CDR3 is built from 15 residues. CDR3 nucleotides: TGTGCCAGCAGTTCTCCGGGACAGGGGCACTACGAGCAGTACTTC. This codes for CASSSPGQGHYEQYF.

In regard to this clone: Within the sample, other DNA sequences also encode this same CDR3. V and J are TRBV19 and TRBJ1-5; D gene uncertain. CDR1 is LNHDA, CDR2 SQIVND, per germline (reference sequence). The CDR3 is made up of 14 amino acids. The V end was cut by 3 bases, the J end by 3 bases, with 9 bases between. CDR3 nucleotide sequence: TGTGCCAGTAGTATCCGGGATTACAATCAGCCCCAGCATTTT. It encodes CASSIRDYNQPQHF.